The source of this T cell receptor (beta chain) is a study of blood T cell repertoires in COVID-19. About the study: The origin of the acute and convalescent COVID-19 samples was the United States, Italy and Spain. PBMCs, B-cell-depleted T cells, or T cells were the source of the cDNA or gDNA that made up the material.

With 0 bases removed from V and 1 base from J, the gap between germline ends came to 10 bases. Germline CDR1 reads SGHRS; CDR2 reads YFSETQ. This CDR3 region has 15 residues. Clones were read by immunoSEQ multiplex PCR, and TCRdb kept only the in-frame ones, dropping some. The sample has roughly 120,000 clones; roughly 79% are singletons. This clonotype originated in a man aged 70-80 years with acute or convalescent COVID-19. J is TRBJ1-1 and V is TRBV5-1, with D unclear. Specimen: peripheral blood. The CDR3 coding sequence is TGCGCCAGCAGCTTGGATGGGGAGCGGAACACTGAAGCTTTCTTT. Amino acids: CASSLDGERNTEAFF.